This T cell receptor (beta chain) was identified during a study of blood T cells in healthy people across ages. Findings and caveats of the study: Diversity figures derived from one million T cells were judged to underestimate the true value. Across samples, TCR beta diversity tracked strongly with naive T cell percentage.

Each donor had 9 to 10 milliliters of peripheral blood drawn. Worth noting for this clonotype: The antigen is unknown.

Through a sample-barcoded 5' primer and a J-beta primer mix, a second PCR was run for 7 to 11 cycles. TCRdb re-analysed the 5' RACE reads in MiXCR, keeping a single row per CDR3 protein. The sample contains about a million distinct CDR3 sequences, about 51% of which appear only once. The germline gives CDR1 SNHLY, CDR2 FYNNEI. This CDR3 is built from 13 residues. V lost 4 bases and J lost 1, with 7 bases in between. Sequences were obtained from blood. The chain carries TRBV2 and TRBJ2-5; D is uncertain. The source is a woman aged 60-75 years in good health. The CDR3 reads CASSASSQETQYF. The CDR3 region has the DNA TGTGCCAGCAGTGCGTCTAGCCAAGAGACCCAGTACTTC.